This T cell receptor (beta chain) was identified during a study of blood T cell repertoires in COVID-19. Overall study: Sources were T cells, B-cell-depleted T cells, or PBMCs; the material itself was cDNA or gDNA.

The participants were between about 18 and 90 years old and came from 24 US areas. The recovered donors of Cohort 3 showed two negative PCRs, clearance, or symptom resolution. Germline values: CDR1 MDHEN, CDR2 SYDVKM. This CDR3 is built from 17 residues. V trimming: 5 bases; J trimming: 3 bases; junction bases outside the gene matches: 14. This clone was counted a single time. Libraries were prepared by immunoSEQ multiplex PCR; TCRdb keeps only in-frame clonotypes and omits some of them. The repertoire holds approximately 200,000 clones, with just under 90% as singletons. The clonotype comes from a man aged 25 to 40 who had recovered from COVID-19. The chain combines TRBV28 with TRBJ2-3, with TRBD1 matching 7 bases. Material: PBMCs or T cells enriched from blood (not recorded which). Here the CDR3 reads CASSRTAGTQGTDTQYF. The CDR3 nucleotides are TGTGCCAGCAGTCGGACAGCCGGCACACAGGGGACAGATACGCAGTATTTT.